These 12 T cell receptor beta chains originate from one sample sequenced in a study of cytomegalovirus exposure and HLA in healthy donors. The primer mix had 60 Vbeta and 13 Jbeta primers. Libraries were prepared by immunoSEQ multiplex PCR; TCRdb keeps only in-frame clonotypes and omits some of them. Among some 150,000 clones, around nine tenths were seen once, and the ten largest hold approximately 0.85%. The sequenced sample was PBMCs. The receptor source for this set is a woman aged 25 to 39 in good health and CMV-seronegative.

The chain links TRBV29-1 to TRBJ2-5, with TRBD1 matching 12 bases. The J call may not be correct, given that the DNA end is closer to TRBJ2-7. The CDR3 loop spans 13 amino acids. Germline V gives CDR1 SQVTM, CDR2 ANQGSEA. The CDR3 coding sequence is TGCAGCGTTGTATTGGGACAGGGGGCCGAGCAGTACTTC. It codes for CSVVLGQGAEQYF.

This chain links TRBV14 with TRBJ2-5; D is unresolved. Germline V gene sequence: CDR1 SGHDN, CDR2 FVKESK. V was pared by 1 base and J by 4 bases, with 4 bases between. This CDR3 has 12 residues. CDR3 sequence reads: CASSQGRETQYF. CDR3 DNA sequence: TGTGCCAGCAGCCAAGGTAGAGAGACCCAGTACTTC.

The rearrangement uses TRBV28 and TRBJ2-1; 9 bases match TRBD2. The J segment lost 0 bases and the V segment lost 5 bases, leaving 11 bases of the junction unmatched. This CDR3 comprises 18 residues. CDR1 MDHEN and CDR2 SYDVKM come from the germline V gene. CDR3 region: CASSDSLAGMSSYNEQFF. CDR3 bases: TGTGCCAGCAGTGACAGCCTAGCGGGAATGAGCTCCTACAATGAGCAGTTCTTC.

The chain recombines TRBV9 with TRBJ2-1; D is possibly TRBD2 (6 bases). From germline, CDR1 is SGDLS and CDR2 YYNGEE. Deletions cut 0 bases from V and 2 bases from J, with 9 bases between. The CDR3 contains 15 residues. CDR3 nucleotides: TGTGCCAGCAGCGTAGCTCGCGGGACCTACAATGAGCAGTTCTTC. Its protein product is CASSVARGTYNEQFF.

The rearrangement links TRBV4-3 to TRBJ2-2; D perhaps matches TRBD2 (6 bases). Germline V gene sequence: CDR1 LGHNA, CDR2 YSLEER. V lost 0 bases to trimming and J lost 6 bases, with 14 bases between them. This CDR3 is 16 amino acids long. CDR3 sequence (DNA): TGCGCCAGCAGCCAAGATGGACCGGAGGGTTCCGGGGAGCTGTTTTTT. Translated, it gives CASSQDGPEGSGELFF.

The chain has TRBV10-3 and TRBJ2-7, with 7 bases lining up with TRBD1. Germline assignment: CDR1 ENHRY and CDR2 SYGVKD. V dropped 8 bases and J dropped 3; count of bases not matched to a gene: 16. The CDR3 contains 16 residues. As DNA, the CDR3 is TGTGCCATCGCGACCTCAGACAGGGATGACTTCTACGAGCAGTACTTC. It translates to CAIATSDRDDFYEQYF.

The J gene is TRBJ2-7, the V gene TRBV9; 10 bases line up with TRBD1. The V gene end was trimmed by 4 bases and the J gene end by 2 bases; junction bases not matched to a gene: 3. This CDR3 has 14 residues. Germline CDR1 SGDLS, CDR2 YYNGEE. CDR3 protein: CASSRGQGAYEQYF. In nucleotides, the CDR3 is TGTGCCAGCAGCCGCGGACAGGGGGCCTACGAGCAGTACTTC.

The rearrangement uses TRBV4-2 and TRBJ2-1, with TRBD2 matching over 7 bases. Per the germline V gene, CDR1 is LGHNA and CDR2 is YNFKEQ. V was clipped by 0 bases and J by 0 bases; unmatched bases: 2. There are 16 residues in the CDR3. The CDR3 reads CASSQDRTSSYNEQFF. In DNA form, the CDR3 reads TGTGCCAGCAGCCAAGATAGGACTAGCTCCTACAATGAGCAGTTCTTC.

The chain links TRBV12-5 to TRBJ2-1; D perhaps matches TRBD2 (6 bases). Germline CDR1 LGHNT, CDR2 FRNRAP. The V end lost 1 base, the J end lost 9 bases, and 10 bases lay between the germline ends. This CDR3 contains 13 residues. CDR3: CASGLDGGFEQFF. The CDR3 DNA sequence: TGTGCTAGTGGTTTGGACGGGGGTTTTGAGCAGTTCTTC.

The chain has TRBV7-9 and TRBJ1-4; the match to TRBD1 covers 8 bases. V trimming: 5 bases; J trimming: 8 bases; junction bases outside the gene matches: 7. The germline V gene encodes CDR1 SEHNR and CDR2 FQNEAQ (reference sequence). The CDR3 has 14 residues. CDR3 sequence (DNA): TGTGCCAGCAGCCCAGGACAGGGACGAGAAAAACTGTTTTTT. The encoded protein is CASSPGQGREKLFF. The full variable domain, its missing parts supplied by reference TRBV7-9 and TRBJ1-4, is DTGVSQNPRHKITKRGQNVTFRCDPISEHNRLYWYRQTLGQGPEFLTYFQNEAQLEKSRLLSDRFSAERPKGSFSTLEIQRTEQGDSAMYLCASSPGQGREKLFFGSGTQLSVL.

The chain combines TRBV7-2 with TRBJ1-4; D possibly corresponds to TRBD1 (6 bases). Trimming removed 7 bases at V and 2 bases at J, with 14 bases between. CDR1 and CDR2 from the germline V gene are SGHTA and FQGNSA. The length of the CDR3 is 15 residues. The CDR3 reads CASTRNQGTNEKLFF. The CDR3 DNA is TGTGCCAGCACCCGAAACCAGGGGACTAATGAAAAACTGTTTTTT.

This rearrangement joins TRBV7-9 to TRBJ2-4, with a possible D match to TRBD1 (5 bases). The CDR3 covers 13 residues. V shed 5 bases and J shed 7 bases, with 12 bases lying between them. The germline V gene encodes CDR1 SEHNR and CDR2 FQNEAQ (reference sequence). This chain's CDR3 is CASSRDSRNIQYF. CDR3 in DNA: TGTGCCAGCAGCCGCGACAGCAGGAACATTCAGTACTTC.